This entry lists 15 T cell receptor beta chains sequenced from one sample in a study of blood T cells in healthy people across ages. The use of a sample-barcoded 5' primer and a J-beta primer mix characterized a second PCR of about 6 to 12 cycles. MiXCR, run by TCRdb on the 5' RACE reads, gives a single entry per CDR3 protein. In the table there are 1,500,000 or so distinct CDR3 sequences, approximately 59% of which are singletons. Sequencing was done on a sample of blood. Every receptor here comes from a man between 18 and 35 years old in good health.

J is TRBJ1-5 and V is TRBV20-1, with D perhaps matching TRBD1 (5 bases). The CDR3 has 13 residues. The V gene lost 2 bases and the J gene lost 2 bases, with 7 bases spanning the gap. The germline V gene has CDR1 DFQATT and CDR2 SNEGSKA (reference sequence). CDR3 loop: CSARQGRNQPQHF. The CDR3 DNA reads TGCAGTGCTAGACAGGGTCGCAATCAGCCCCAGCATTTT.

The chain combines TRBV9 with TRBJ2-4; D may be TRBD2 (6 bases). Gene TRBJ2-5 matches the end of the DNA better, so the J call may be wrong. Germline loops: CDR1 SGDLS, CDR2 YYNGEE. The CDR3 has 13 residues. Here the CDR3 DNA reads TGTGCCAGCAGCGTAGAGACTAGAGAGACCCAGTACTTC. Encoded protein: CASSVETRETQYF.

The chain links TRBV3-1 to TRBJ2-7, with 12 nucleotides matching TRBD1. CDR1 is LGHDT, CDR2 YNNKEL, per germline (reference sequence). This CDR3 comprises 16 residues. The trim removed 1 base at V and 5 bases at J, leaving 6 bases unmatched. CDR3 sequence (DNA): TGTGCCAGCAGCCAAGCGGGGACAGGGGGCTTCAACGAGCAGTACTTC. Translated: CASSQAGTGGFNEQYF.

The rearrangement uses TRBV2 and TRBJ1-2, with D uncertain. V dropped 3 bases and J dropped 4 bases, with 6 bases sitting between them. This CDR3 has 12 residues. Germline V lookup: CDR1 SNHLY, CDR2 FYNNEI. The CDR3 region has the DNA TGTGCCAGCAGTGACAGACCCTATGGCTACACCTTC. It translates to CASSDRPYGYTF. The whole variable domain, remainder taken from reference TRBV2 and TRBJ1-2, is EPEVTQTPSHQVTQMGQEVILRCVPISNHLYFYWYRQILGQKVEFLVSFYNNEISEKSEIFDDQFSVERPDGSNFTLKIRSTKLEDSAMYFCASSDRPYGYTFGSGTRLTVV.

The CDR3 is CASSLGALGPTEAFF. The CDR3 bases are TGTGCCAGCAGCTTAGGGGCCCTCGGCCCGACTGAAGCTTTCTTT. This chain joins TRBV7-9 and TRBJ1-1; D unclear. Germline loops: CDR1 SEHNR, CDR2 FQNEAQ (reference sequence). Trimming shortened V by 1 base and J by 5 bases, and 14 bases separated the two germline ends. The CDR3 sequence is 15 residues long.

In DNA form, the CDR3 reads TGCAGTGCTAGAAGGGACAGGCAAAGAGGAGATACGCAGTATTTT. Its translation: CSARRDRQRGDTQYF. This chain connects TRBV20-1 to TRBJ2-3; 8 bases are a match to TRBD1. Germline V lookup: CDR1 DFQATT, CDR2 SNEGSKA (reference sequence). This CDR3 region has 15 residues. Trimming at V came to 2 bases and at J to 5 bases, leaving 9 bases not matched to a gene.

This rearrangement joins TRBV12-3 or TRBV12-4 to TRBJ1-5; no clear D gene. The V and J ends lost 4 bases and 0 bases respectively, with 13 bases between them. The CDR3 length is 16 residues. The CDR3 DNA sequence: TGTGCCAGCAGTTCGCGGGCCCCCTATAGCAATCAGCCCCAGCATTTT. It encodes CASSSRAPYSNQPQHF.

This chain uses TRBV7-2 with TRBJ2-7; TRBD2 agrees at 12 bases. From germline, CDR1 is SGHTA and CDR2 FQGNSA. Trimming took 5 bases from V and 2 from J; bases not matched to a gene: 4. The CDR3 sequence is 15 residues long. The DNA of the CDR3 is TGTGCCAGCAGCCGGACTAGCGGGACCCCCTACGAGCAGTACTTC. Protein product: CASSRTSGTPYEQYF.

The chain links TRBV7-9 to TRBJ1-2; D perhaps matches TRBD1 (6 bases). The germline V and J ends were trimmed by 3 bases and 8 bases, with 22 bases remaining between them. The CDR3 totals 16 residues. Germline loops: CDR1 SEHNR, CDR2 FQNEAQ (reference sequence). CDR3 bases: TGTGCCAGCAGCTTCACCCTTGGGGGGCGATCGACGGGCTACACCTTC. It encodes CASSFTLGGRSTGYTF.

This clonotype was observed a few times. CDR3 nucleotides: TGCAGCTTCCGACTAGCGGGAGGTCTCCAAGAGACCCAGTACTTC. This gives the protein CSFRLAGGLQETQYF. The chain recombines TRBV29-1 with TRBJ2-5; 13 bases fit TRBD2. The CDR3 is 15 residues long. The V and J ends lost 8 bases and 1 base, in that order; junction bases with no gene match: 7. Germline values: CDR1 SQVTM, CDR2 ANQGSEA. Using reference TRBV29-1 and TRBJ2-5 for the parts outside the CDR3, the full variable domain is SAVISQKPSRDICQRGTSLTIQCQVDSQVTMMFWYRQQPGQSLTLIATANQGSEATYESGFVIDKFPISRPNLTFSTLTVSNMSPEDSSIYLCSFRLAGGLQETQYFGPGTRLLVL.

The chain is built from TRBV20-1 and TRBJ2-3, with 7 bases fitting TRBD1. V shed 6 bases and J 0 bases; nucleotides not matched to a gene: 9. This CDR3 spans 15 amino acids. Germline CDR1 is DFQATT and CDR2 is SNEGSKA (reference sequence). The CDR3 reads CSAIIDRASTDTQYF. The CDR3 DNA follows: TGCAGTGCCATAATCGACAGGGCTAGCACAGATACGCAGTATTTT.

This clonotype was observed a handful of times. V gene TRBV5-1 combines with J gene TRBJ1-2; D may be TRBD1 (5 bases). Trimming stripped 2 bases from V and 3 bases from J, with 14 bases between. The CDR3 loop spans 15 amino acids. The germline CDR1 and CDR2 sequences are SGHRS and YFSETQ. The CDR3: CASSFLGTEDYGYTF. CDR3 bases: TGCGCCAGCAGCTTCCTCGGGACGGAAGACTATGGCTACACCTTC.

This clonotype has just a few counts. The chain joins TRBV7-9 to TRBJ2-7; 8 positions match TRBD1. CDR1 SEHNR and CDR2 FQNEAQ come from the germline V gene (reference sequence). The CDR3 runs 13 residues. Trimming removed 5 bases from V and 2 bases from J; junction bases left unmatched: 2. CDR3 DNA: TGTGCCAGCAGCGTGGACAGGGCCTACGAGCAGTACTTC. It translates to CASSVDRAYEQYF.

The rearrangement joins TRBV5-5 to TRBJ2-4; 7 nucleotides align to TRBD1. With the DNA end fitting TRBJ2-5 better, the J assignment may be wrong. The CDR3 has 14 residues. Germline lookup yields CDR1 SGHKS and CDR2 YYEKEE (reference sequence). In nucleotides, the CDR3 is TGTGCCAGCAGCGTGGGACAGCTCCAAGAGACCCAGTACTTC. The encoded protein is CASSVGQLQETQYF.

The gene calls are TRBV6-2 or TRBV6-3 and TRBJ2-1; no definite D call. The J call may be faulty, since TRBJ2-7 better matches the DNA end. The CDR3 runs to 15 residues. The V gene's germline CDR1 is MNHEY and CDR2 SVGEGT. The CDR3 bases are TGTGCCAGCAGCCTTGGACCCCAAAGGTACAATGAGCAGTACTTC. This encodes CASSLGPQRYNEQYF.